One and the same sample provided the 15 T cell receptor beta chains below, sequenced in a study of shared clonotypes between healthy human individuals. Naive CD8 cells lacked CD45RO, underwent positive selection for CCR7 and left out terminally differentiated effector memory CD45RA+ cells. The table came from immunoSEQ multiplex PCR; TCRdb's copy has only in-frame clones and leaves some out. Altogether some 2.1 million clones are present, about 94% being singletons, with the ten largest covering roughly 1.7%. Specimen: naive CD8+ T cells from PBMCs. Receptors originate from a man between 18 and 29 years old in good health. Some clones in this sample may be carry-over from other donors' samples.

In regard to this clone: Other DNA sequences within the sample encode an identical CDR3. V gene TRBV4-3 combines with J gene TRBJ2-2; the match to TRBD2 covers 10 bases. CDR3 length: 16 residues. V lost 1 base to trimming and J lost 6 bases; unmatched junction nucleotides: 5. From germline, CDR1 is LGHNA and CDR2 YSLEER. The CDR3 DNA reads TGCGCCAGCAGCCAAGGCCTAGCGGGAGTCCCCGGGGAGCTGTTTTTT. Its protein product is CASSQGLAGVPGELFF.

This clone was detected once. J is TRBJ2-1 and V is TRBV5-4; 7 bases map to TRBD2. With V trimmed by 4 bases and J by 5 bases, 12 bases remained unmatched. Germline V CDR1 and CDR2: SGHNT, YYREEE (reference sequence). The CDR3 is made up of 16 amino acids. The CDR3 nucleotides are TGTGCCAGCAGCCCTTATGGTACTAGCGCCAACAATGAGCAGTTCTTC. This encodes CASSPYGTSANNEQFF.

On this clone: This sample also contains other DNA sequences that code for the same CDR3. CDR3 coding DNA: TGTGCCAGCAGTTTATCCGACAGGGGTTACGAGCAGTACTTC. It encodes CASSLSDRGYEQYF. The chain has TRBV27 and TRBJ2-7, with 8 bases lining up with TRBD1. Per the germline V gene, CDR1 is MNHEY and CDR2 is SMNVEV (reference sequence). Trimming at V came to 0 bases and at J to 4 bases, leaving 2 bases not matched to a gene. This CDR3 region has 14 residues.

The gene calls are TRBV4-3 and TRBJ2-2; no clear D. Germline lookup yields CDR1 LGHNA and CDR2 YSLEER. Trimming took off 2 bases at V and 0 bases at J, with 7 bases between the two ends. The CDR3 loop spans 15 amino acids. CDR3 loop: CASSQLKPNTGELFF. The CDR3 nucleotides read TGCGCCAGCAGCCAACTAAAACCGAACACCGGGGAGCTGTTTTTT.

The gene calls are TRBV6-5 and TRBJ2-2; TRBD1 or TRBD2 may be the D gene (5 bases each). The CDR3 length is 13 residues. Germline V gene data show CDR1 as MNHEY and CDR2 as SVGAGI. The V end was cut by 2 bases, the J end by 14 bases, with 15 bases between. The CDR3 protein is CASSYGGAGGLFF. Here the CDR3 DNA reads TGTGCCAGCAGTTACGGTGGGGCGGGTGGTCTGTTTTTT.

The rearrangement links TRBV7-9 to TRBJ1-2; D possibly corresponds to TRBD1 (5 bases). The CDR3 has 14 residues. Germline CDR1 and CDR2: SEHNR and FQNEAQ (reference sequence). The V end was cut by 3 bases, the J end by 8 bases, with 16 bases between. The DNA for the CDR3 is TGTGCCAGCAGCTTGATTTTCGACAGCGTGGGCTACACCTTC. Translation: CASSLIFDSVGYTF. The full variable domain, completed using reference TRBV7-9 and TRBJ1-2, is DTGVSQNPRHKITKRGQNVTFRCDPISEHNRLYWYRQTLGQGPEFLTYFQNEAQLEKSRLLSDRFSAERPKGSFSTLEIQRTEQGDSAMYLCASSLIFDSVGYTFGSGTRLTVV.

Written as DNA, the CDR3 is TGTGCCAGCAGCCGCCTCCTCTACGAGCAGTACTTC. Its protein is CASSRLLYEQYF. The chain is built from TRBV7-9 and TRBJ2-7; D unresolved. There are 12 residues in the CDR3. The V end was cut by 5 bases, the J end by 3 bases, with 8 bases between. CDR1 and CDR2 (germline): SEHNR, FQNEAQ (reference sequence). Full variable domain (remainder filled in from reference TRBV7-9 and TRBJ2-7): DTGVSQNPRHKITKRGQNVTFRCDPISEHNRLYWYRQTLGQGPEFLTYFQNEAQLEKSRLLSDRFSAERPKGSFSTLEIQRTEQGDSAMYLCASSRLLYEQYFGPGTRLTVT.

The chain joins TRBV19 to TRBJ1-1; 12 positions agree with TRBD1. Germline-derived CDR1 and CDR2 are LNHDA and SQIVND (reference sequence). V shed 10 bases, J shed 8 bases, and the junction held 17 bases outside the gene matches. CDR3 length: 16 residues. The CDR3 nucleotides are TGTGCCAACGGGGATTCAGGGACAGGGGGCAGAGGCGAAGCTTTCTTT. Protein: CANGDSGTGGRGEAFF.

The gene calls are TRBV19 and TRBJ2-2; 8 bases are a match to TRBD2. Trimming at V came to 1 base and at J to 0 bases, leaving 4 bases not matched to a gene. This CDR3 is 17 amino acids long. Germline loops: CDR1 LNHDA, CDR2 SQIVND (reference sequence). The CDR3 is CASSIAAGGTNTGELFF. DNA of the CDR3: TGTGCCAGTAGTATAGCCGCGGGGGGCACGAACACCGGGGAGCTGTTTTTT.

The gene calls are TRBV19 and TRBJ2-7; 9 bases map to TRBD2. Germline-derived CDR1 and CDR2 are LNHDA and SQIVND (reference sequence). The CDR3 covers 14 residues. J gave up 6 bases and V 2 bases, and 5 bases lay outside the gene matches. The CDR3 DNA sequence: TGTGCCAGTAGTATACGCGCGGGAGGGCCCGAGCAGTACTTC. It translates to CASSIRAGGPEQYF.

V gene TRBV11-2 combines with J gene TRBJ2-1; D not resolved. The V end was cut by 5 bases, the J end by 2 bases, with 19 bases between. This CDR3 region has 17 residues. Germline CDR1 SGHAT, CDR2 FQNNGV. CDR3 coding DNA: TGTGCCAGCAGCCCACGACTCGGCGCGATGGCCTACAATGAGCAGTTCTTC. Its protein is CASSPRLGAMAYNEQFF.

This rearrangement joins TRBV28 to TRBJ2-1; TRBD2 agrees at 7 bases. This CDR3 region has 18 residues. J lost 3 bases, V lost 2 bases, and 13 bases had no gene match. Germline V lookup: CDR1 MDHEN, CDR2 SYDVKM. CDR3 region: CASSLPSDRTRDYNEQFF. DNA of the CDR3: TGTGCCAGCAGTTTACCTTCGGATCGGACTAGAGACTACAATGAGCAGTTCTTC.

The chain has TRBV27 and TRBJ2-7; 10 bases match TRBD1. Germline V CDR1 and CDR2: MNHEY, SMNVEV (reference sequence). Germline trimming cut 8 bases from V and 5 bases from J; bases unmatched to any gene: 9. CDR3 size: 14 residues. CDR3 region: CASGSGQGYNEQYF. In DNA form, the CDR3 reads TGTGCCAGCGGTTCGGGACAGGGGTATAACGAGCAGTACTTC.

The chain's CDR3 is CASSGDRGQPSTRAYEQYF. The CDR3 DNA follows: TGTGCCAGCAGCGGGGACAGGGGACAACCTTCAACGAGGGCCTACGAGCAGTACTTC. The chain couples TRBV7-9 to TRBJ2-7; the match to TRBD1 covers 10 bases. The CDR3 covers 19 residues. Trimming took 5 bases from V and 2 from J; bases not matched to a gene: 18. Germline CDR1 reads SEHNR; CDR2 reads FQNEAQ (reference sequence).

V is TRBV6-5 and J is TRBJ1-1, with D unresolved. Germline CDR1 and CDR2: MNHEY and SVGAGI. Trimming took off 4 bases at V and 1 base at J, with 10 bases between the two ends. This CDR3 has 14 residues. The CDR3 here is CASSLQRTNTEAFF. DNA for the CDR3: TGTGCCAGCAGTTTACAACGGACGAACACTGAAGCTTTCTTT.